This T cell receptor (beta chain) was sequenced in a study of blood T cell repertoires in COVID-19. Study-level background: The United States, Italy and Spain supplied acute and convalescent COVID-19 samples. Sources were T cells, B-cell-depleted T cells, or PBMCs; the material itself was cDNA or gDNA.

Methods used by the authors: Scientists estimated how many nucleated cells there were by amplifying reference gene primers. Sequencing used immunoSEQ multiplex PCR; TCRdb keeps in-frame clones, though not all of them. The V and J calls and the clone size are those of that table, but D and trimming were determined from the DNA. The sample carries some 220,000 clones, roughly 80% recorded once. The germline gives CDR1 SGHAT, CDR2 FQNNGV. Trimming removed 5 bases from V and 5 bases from J, with 13 bases in between. The CDR3 length is 13 residues. Source material: peripheral blood. This TCR came from an elderly woman with active or convalescent COVID-19. The V call is TRBV11-2, the J call TRBJ2-7; possible D gene TRBD1, 7 bases. As DNA, the CDR3 is TGTGCCAGCAGCGCCGACAGGGAGGACGAGCAGTACTTC. Translated: CASSADREDEQYF.